These 11 T cell receptor beta chains were sequenced from one sample in a study of vaccination and CD4 T cells after COVID-19. The treatment denotes: roughly 10-day PBMC culture with coronavirus spike peptide pools or control peptides (ViraFEST assay). Cultured CD4+ T-cell DNA underwent Oncomine TCR Beta short-read sequencing. TCRdb ran MiXCR on the PCR reads and lists one entry per CDR3 protein. The table shows about 10,000 distinct CDR3 sequences, with around 30% occurring only once. For these receptors, no antigen is known. The sample consisted of cultured CD4+ T cells from blood. Receptor source: a human donor with COVID-19.

The chain uses TRBV6-2 or TRBV6-3 and TRBJ2-5; D possibly corresponds to TRBD1 (6 bases). The CDR3 covers 14 residues. Germline V lookup: CDR1 MNHEY, CDR2 SVGEGT. Trimming shortened V by 0 bases and J by 6 bases, and 11 bases separated the two germline ends. The DNA for the CDR3 is TGTGCCAGCAGTTACTCTACCACAGGGAAGACCCAGTACTTC. Protein product: CASSYSTTGKTQYF.

The chain is built from TRBV7-9 and TRBJ2-3; a possible D gene is TRBD2 (6 bases). This CDR3 is 12 amino acids long. The V end was cut by 9 bases, the J end by 0 bases, with 7 bases between. Germline V gene data show CDR1 as SEHNR and CDR2 as FQNEAQ (reference sequence). Here the CDR3 reads CARGGSTDTQYF. In DNA, the CDR3 is TGTGCCAGGGGGGGAAGCACAGATACGCAGTATTTT.

This clonotype has a handful of counts. This sequence joins TRBV12-3 or TRBV12-4 and TRBJ1-2; D may be TRBD1 (5 bases). The CDR3 has 14 amino acids. The germline V and J ends were trimmed by 5 bases and 2 bases, with 12 bases remaining between them. The CDR3, as DNA: TGTGCCAGCAGTCAAACCCAGGGAAACTATGGCTACACCTTC. Encoded protein: CASSQTQGNYGYTF.

By sample fraction, this clonotype is medium-sized (0.01 to 0.1%). The chain combines TRBV7-2 with TRBJ1-5; no clear D. This CDR3 contains 13 residues. Germline V lookup: CDR1 SGHTA, CDR2 FQGNSA. Trimming pared 1 base from V and 6 bases from J, leaving 7 bases between. The CDR3: CASSLESSQPQHF. The CDR3 DNA is TGTGCCAGCAGCTTAGAATCGAGTCAGCCCCAGCATTTT. The full variable domain, completed using reference TRBV7-2 and TRBJ1-5, is GAGVSQSPSNKVTEKGKDVELRCDPISGHTALYWYRQSLGQGLEFLIYFQGNSAPDKSGLPSDRFSAERTGGSVSTLTIQRTQQEDSAVYLCASSLESSQPQHFGDGTRLSIL.

Only a few counts were recorded for this clonotype. The V gene is TRBV5-4, the J gene TRBJ1-2, with 7 bases that match TRBD1. The germline gives CDR1 SGHNT, CDR2 YYREEE (reference sequence). The CDR3 has 13 residues. With 4 bases clipped from V and 1 base from J, the junction kept 1 base outside the gene matches. In DNA, the CDR3 is TGTGCCAGCAGCCACAGGGGTAACTATGGCTACACCTTC. Its protein is CASSHRGNYGYTF. The variable domain in full, completed from reference TRBV5-4 and TRBJ1-2, reads ETGVTQSPTHLIKTRGQQVTLRCSSQSGHNTVSWYQQALGQGPQFIFQYYREEENGRGNFPPRFSGLQFPNYSSELNVNALELDDSALYLCASSHRGNYGYTFGSGTRLTVV.

The genes are TRBV11-2 and TRBJ2-2, with D perhaps matching TRBD1 (5 bases). The germline V and J ends were trimmed by 5 bases and 8 bases, with 18 bases remaining between them. Germline V gene lookup returns CDR1 SGHAT and CDR2 FQNNGV. The CDR3 runs 15 residues. The CDR3 protein is CASSNGAGPGGELFF. CDR3 sequence (DNA): TGTGCCAGCAGCAATGGGGCAGGGCCAGGGGGGGAGCTGTTTTTT. Complete variable domain (other parts from reference TRBV11-2 and TRBJ2-2): EAGVAQSPRYKIIEKRQSVAFWCNPISGHATLYWYQQILGQGPKLLIQFQNNGVVDDSQLPKDRFSAERLKGVDSTLKIQPAKLEDSAVYLCASSNGAGPGGELFFGEGSRLTVL.

The V call is TRBV12-3 or TRBV12-4, the J call TRBJ1-6; D might be TRBD1 (5 bases). The length of the CDR3 is 15 residues. V gave up 5 bases and J gave up 4 bases, with 12 bases separating them. This chain's CDR3 is CASSPKTEYNSPLHF. In DNA form, the CDR3 reads TGTGCCAGCAGTCCCAAGACAGAATATAATTCACCCCTCCACTTT.

This rearrangement joins TRBV12-3 or TRBV12-4 to TRBJ2-3, with 11 bases lining up with TRBD1. The ends lost 4 bases at V and 3 bases at J; junction bases unmatched: 6. There are 16 residues in the CDR3. CDR3 region: CASSSRDRGVTDTQYF. As DNA, the CDR3 is TGTGCCAGCAGTTCCCGGGACAGGGGGGTGACAGATACGCAGTATTTT.

This clonotype turned up a few times. The chain is built from TRBV27 and TRBJ1-2; TRBD1 agrees at 7 bases. Germline V CDR1 and CDR2: MNHEY, SMNVEV (reference sequence). CDR3 length: 16 amino acids. Trimming took 7 bases from V and 8 from J; bases not matched to a gene: 19. The CDR3 DNA reads TGTGCCAGCAAAGCGAACCCCACAGGGCCAGGGGGAGGCTACACCTTC. This sequence encodes CASKANPTGPGGGYTF.

This clonotype showed up just a few times. The J gene is TRBJ1-2, the V gene TRBV12-3 or TRBV12-4; the match to TRBD1 covers 9 bases. The CDR3 runs 13 residues. Trimming cost V 6 bases and J 2 bases; bases outside gene matches: 1. The DNA of the CDR3 is TGTGCCAGCAGGGGGACAGGGAACTATGGCTACACCTTC. Translation: CASRGTGNYGYTF.

The chain couples TRBV5-4 to TRBJ1-1; unclear D gene. The CDR3 is 14 residues long. V lost 4 bases to trimming and J lost 3 bases, with 13 bases between them. CDR1 and CDR2 (germline): SGHNT, YYREEE (reference sequence). The CDR3 DNA reads as TGTGCCAGCAGCCCACGAGTTATGGACACTGAAGCTTTCTTT. It translates to CASSPRVMDTEAFF.